The sequence of this TCR beta chain was determined in a study of shared clonotypes between healthy human individuals. As for the study in general: The people who gave samples were two women and a few men aged 18 to 49.

Extraction of genomic DNA in unsorted samples used approximately 84 million PBMCs. Study-wide points: A limitation of the genetic and exposure-history diversity represented arose from few donors.

Libraries were prepared by immunoSEQ multiplex PCR; TCRdb keeps only in-frame clonotypes and omits some of them. The repertoire holds 400,000 to 550,000 clones, with less than 80% as singletons. Regarding this clone: The antigen is unknown.

The sequencing input was PBMCs. The receptor's source is a woman in her forties in good health. Some clones in this sample may be carry-over from other donors' samples.

In DNA form, the CDR3 reads TGTGCCAGCAGCTTAAGCGGGATAGGCACCGGGGAGCTGTTTTTT. Its protein product is CASSLSGIGTGELFF. The chain links TRBV11-3 to TRBJ2-2, with TRBD2 matching 7 bases. With 2 bases clipped from V and 4 bases from J, the junction kept 4 bases outside the gene matches. The CDR3 length is 15 residues. Germline-derived CDR1 and CDR2 are SGHNT and YENEEA.